This T cell receptor beta chain comes out of a study of CD8+ T cells in alopecia areata. Study-wide results and caveats: It was lesional scalp, especially alopecia totalis/universalis, that showed higher clonality than normal scalp.

Once RNA had been extracted, it was reverse transcribed into cDNA to act as the sequencing template. Produced via immunoSEQ multiplex PCR; TCRdb's table is partial and in-frame only. The table has tens of thousands of clones, about 45% seen once; the top ten hold roughly 20%. This clone was seen a handful of times. The antigen is undetermined. Treatment reported: oral pan-JAK inhibitor, 5-10 mg twice daily. This CDR3 has 11 amino acids. V lost 4 bases to trimming and J lost 0 bases, with 2 bases between them. Looked up from germline, CDR1 is SGDLS and CDR2 is YYNGEE. The sequence came from a human donor with alopecia areata. The chain is built from TRBV9 and TRBJ2-7; D ambiguous. The sample here was CD8+ T cells sorted from blood, taken around week 37, from a patient treated with tofacitinib. The CDR3 spells CASSPSYEQYF. The CDR3 DNA follows: TGTGCCAGCAGCCCCTCCTACGAGCAGTACTTC. Full variable domain (rest looked up from reference TRBV9 and TRBJ2-7): DSGVTQTPKHLITATGQRVTLRCSPRSGDLSVYWYQQSLDQGLQFLIQYYNGEERAKGNILERFSAQQFPDLHSELNLSSLELGDSALYFCASSPSYEQYFGPGTRLTVT.